Below are 17 T cell receptor beta chains sequenced from a single sample in a study of long-term antiretroviral therapy in people with HIV. Run at survey level, the immunoSEQ assay was version v3.0. Sequencing used immunoSEQ multiplex PCR; TCRdb keeps in-frame clones, though not all of them. The sample has tens of thousands of clones, under 90% seen once. Source: unsorted PBMCs, taken 0.5 years before starting antiretroviral therapy. These receptors were collected from a man between 35 and 55 years old with HIV.

Only one count was recorded for this clone. The genes are TRBV4-3 and TRBJ1-4; D is uncertain. V was trimmed by 1 base and J by 0 bases, leaving 12 bases between them. There are 17 residues in the CDR3. Germline V gives CDR1 LGHNA, CDR2 YSLEER. The CDR3 DNA reads as TGCGCCAGCAGCCAAGCCCCGGGAGGTGCAACTAATGAAAAACTGTTTTTT. It is translated as CASSQAPGGATNEKLFF.

The chain uses TRBV4-1 and TRBJ2-7, with TRBD1 matching 7 bases. Germline V gene sequence: CDR1 MGHRA, CDR2 YSYEKL. Losses at the gene ends were 2 bases for V and 2 bases for J; bases not matched to a gene: 12. The CDR3 consists of 17 residues. The CDR3 protein is CASSQSQTRDSPYEQYF. The CDR3 DNA follows: TGCGCCAGCAGCCAATCTCAAACCCGGGACAGCCCCTACGAGCAGTACTTC.

The chain joins TRBV10-3 to TRBJ1-1; 9 positions match TRBD1. V was clipped by 4 bases and J by 3 bases; unmatched bases: 3. The CDR3 runs 14 residues. The germline gives CDR1 ENHRY, CDR2 SYGVKD. CDR3 sequence: CAISARTGDTEAFF. The CDR3 DNA reads as TGTGCCATCAGTGCTAGGACAGGGGACACTGAAGCTTTCTTT.

The chain joins TRBV6-1 to TRBJ2-1; D possibly uses TRBD1 or TRBD2 (6 bases each). The V gene's germline CDR1 is MNHNS and CDR2 SASEGT. The CDR3 is 15 amino acids. Deletions cut 0 bases from V and 5 bases from J, with 11 bases between. CDR3 sequence (DNA): TGTGCCAGCAGTGAAGCGCGTAGGGGGGACAATGAGCAGTTCTTC. Its translation is CASSEARRGDNEQFF.

The V and J genes are TRBV5-6 and TRBJ2-1, with TRBD1 as a possible D gene (6 bases). There are 14 residues in the CDR3. Germline CDR1 and CDR2: SGHDT and YYEEEE. V lost 8 bases and J lost 0, with 12 bases in between. CDR3 in amino acids: CASGTGRSYNEQFF. The CDR3 nucleotides read TGTGCCAGTGGTACAGGGCGCTCCTACAATGAGCAGTTCTTC.

V and J are TRBV29-1 and TRBJ2-3; 11 positions agree with TRBD2. J was trimmed by 5 bases and V by 6 bases; bases with no gene match: 10. The CDR3 is 15 residues long. Germline V gene sequence: CDR1 SQVTM, CDR2 ANQGSEA. CDR3 loop: CSVSIAGGREDTQYF. CDR3 bases: TGCAGCGTGTCTATAGCGGGGGGGCGAGAAGATACGCAGTATTTT.

The chain carries TRBV29-1 and TRBJ1-2; no firm D call. CDR3 length equals 13 residues. Germline lookup yields CDR1 SQVTM and CDR2 ANQGSEA. V was cut by 5 bases and J by 1 base, with 11 bases left in between. The CDR3 sequence: CSVRTLLNYGYTF. For the CDR3, the DNA is TGCAGCGTTCGGACCCTCCTTAACTATGGCTACACCTTC.

The rearrangement uses TRBV7-9 and TRBJ1-1; 7 bases are a match to TRBD1. The CDR3 consists of 15 residues. V lost 4 bases and J lost 5; bases outside the gene matches: 10. Germline V gene sequence: CDR1 SEHNR, CDR2 FQNEAQ (reference sequence). The CDR3 loop reads CASSSSWTGGTEAFF. The CDR3 nucleotides read TGTGCCAGCAGCTCGTCCTGGACAGGTGGGACTGAAGCTTTCTTT.

The table lists this clone with a few counts. The rearrangement joins TRBV27 to TRBJ1-1, with D maybe TRBD1 (6 bases). The CDR3 runs 17 residues. The V end was cut by 5 bases, the J end by 1 base, with 20 bases between. The germline gives CDR1 MNHEY, CDR2 SMNVEV (reference sequence). The CDR3 loop reads CASSPPRARGANTEAFF. The CDR3 DNA is TGTGCCAGCAGTCCCCCCAGGGCACGGGGGGCGAACACTGAAGCTTTCTTT.

This clone is a singleton in its sample. The rearrangement links TRBV5-8 to TRBJ1-5; no clear D gene. Germline V gene lookup returns CDR1 SGHTS and CDR2 YDEGEE. CDR3 size: 16 residues. Between the trimmed V and J ends, which lost 4 bases and 3 bases, there was a span of 17 bases. This CDR3 is CASSPAGSRPNQPQHF. The CDR3 DNA reads as TGTGCCAGCAGCCCCGCGGGTTCGAGACCCAATCAGCCCCAGCATTTT.

This clone has a single count. DNA of the CDR3: TGTGCCAGCAGTTGGGGCCTCAGCTCCTACAATGAGCAGTTCTTC. Encoded protein: CASSWGLSSYNEQFF. This chain links TRBV27 with TRBJ2-1; TRBD1 is a possible D gene (5 bases). Germline V CDR1 and CDR2: MNHEY, SMNVEV (reference sequence). This CDR3 spans 15 amino acids. V lost 4 bases and J 0 bases, leaving 10 bases between the germline ends.

The rearrangement joins TRBV18 to TRBJ2-1; possible D gene TRBD1, 6 bases. The CDR3 is made up of 15 amino acids. Trimming pared 3 bases from V and 2 bases from J, leaving 11 bases between. The germline CDR1 and CDR2 sequences are KGHSH and LQKENI. The CDR3 here is CASSPRDNAYNEQFF. DNA of the CDR3: TGTGCCAGCTCACCCCGGGACAACGCCTACAATGAGCAGTTCTTC.

This chain joins TRBV9 and TRBJ2-3, with a tentative D call TRBD2 (6 bases). The germline V gene encodes CDR1 SGDLS and CDR2 YYNGEE. The CDR3 sequence is 14 residues long. Trimming removed 0 bases from V and 4 bases from J, with 9 bases in between. CDR3 coding DNA: TGTGCCAGCAGCGTAGGAGGGGACTCAGATACGCAGTATTTT. It yields the protein CASSVGGDSDTQYF.

V and J are TRBV5-1 and TRBJ2-1, with 9 bases lining up with TRBD2. The CDR3 runs 15 residues. Trimming cost V 0 bases and J 4 bases; bases outside gene matches: 2. The germline V gene has CDR1 SGHRS and CDR2 YFSETQ. The CDR3 loop is CASSLGRGGYNEQFF. The CDR3 bases are TGCGCCAGCAGCTTGGGGCGGGGGGGGTACAATGAGCAGTTCTTC.

The rearrangement joins TRBV11-2 to TRBJ2-7, with D hard to call. Trimming stripped 3 bases from V and 0 bases from J, with 9 bases between. Per germline, CDR1 SGHAT and CDR2 FQNNGV. This CDR3 has 14 residues. CDR3 in DNA: TGTGCCAGCAGCTTGGGCATAAGCTCCTACGAGCAGTACTTC. Encoded protein: CASSLGISSYEQYF.

The rearrangement links TRBV27 to TRBJ2-1; 13 bases match TRBD2. Germline V lookup: CDR1 MNHEY, CDR2 SMNVEV (reference sequence). CDR3 length: 16 residues. The junction had 8 bases not matched to a gene; V was cut back by 5 bases and J by 7 bases. This chain's CDR3 is CASSTSLAGGPNEQFF. The CDR3 DNA reads TGTGCCAGCAGTACCTCACTAGCGGGGGGGCCAAATGAGCAGTTCTTC.

A single count supports this clone. The chain carries TRBV7-9 and TRBJ1-2; TRBD1 aligns across 8 bases. Germline V gene data show CDR1 as SEHNR and CDR2 as FQNEAQ (reference sequence). The CDR3 spans 14 residues. V trimming: 6 bases; J trimming: 8 bases; junction bases outside the gene matches: 11. Written as DNA, the CDR3 is TGTGCCAGCAGGAGGGGACAGGCCGGCTCGGGCTACACCTTC. It codes for CASRRGQAGSGYTF. Drawing the rest from reference TRBV7-9 and TRBJ1-2, the complete variable domain is DTGVSQNPRHKITKRGQNVTFRCDPISEHNRLYWYRQTLGQGPEFLTYFQNEAQLEKSRLLSDRFSAERPKGSFSTLEIQRTEQGDSAMYLCASRRGQAGSGYTFGSGTRLTVV.